This T cell receptor beta chain was captured by sequencing in a study of blood T cells in healthy people across ages. The authors ran a second PCR of roughly 6 to 12 cycles using a sample-barcoded 5' primer and a J-beta primer mix. TCRdb fed the 5' RACE reads into MiXCR, producing one record per CDR3 protein. This sample has around 870,000 distinct CDR3 sequences, with 25% to 35% found just once. The sequenced material came from blood. The sequence came from a woman aged 80 or over in good health.

The CDR3 sequence is CASSPSGFAEQYF. In nucleotides, the CDR3 is TGTGCCAGCAGCCCTAGCGGATTTGCCGAGCAGTACTTC. The rearrangement links TRBV11-2 to TRBJ2-7, with 7 bases identical to TRBD2. Germline V gene data show CDR1 as SGHAT and CDR2 as FQNNGV. This CDR3 comprises 13 residues. Trimming removed 5 bases from V and 6 bases from J; junction bases left unmatched: 7. Supplemented by reference TRBV11-2 and TRBJ2-7, the full variable domain reads EAGVAQSPRYKIIEKRQSVAFWCNPISGHATLYWYQQILGQGPKLLIQFQNNGVVDDSQLPKDRFSAERLKGVDSTLKIQPAKLEDSAVYLCASSPSGFAEQYFGPGTRLTVT.